This is a list of T cell receptor beta chains from one sample in a study of cytomegalovirus exposure and HLA in healthy donors. Clones were sequenced by immunoSEQ multiplex PCR, and TCRdb holds only the in-frame ones, with some missing. The profile shows approximately 280,000 clones, 88% of them singletons. The sample comprised PBMCs. Source of these receptors: a woman aged 18-35 years in good health and CMV-seronegative. Both conserved end residues are part of each CDR3. The order of the fields is J gene, D gene, V gene, CDR3 protein, CDR3 DNA. A D gene is named only where the DNA matches it firmly.

j_call: TRBJ1-2
d_call: TRBD1
v_call: TRBV6-1
cdr3_aa: CASRGDDRVNGYTF
cdr3_nt: TGTGCCAGCAGGGGAGATGACAGGGTGAATGGCTACACCTTC

j_call: TRBJ2-3
d_call: -
v_call: TRBV9
cdr3_aa: CASSVASRNTDTQYF
cdr3_nt: TGTGCCAGCAGCGTAGCTAGCAGGAACACAGATACGCAGTATTTT

j_call: TRBJ2-2
d_call: -
v_call: TRBV27
cdr3_aa: CASSLKQDGELFF
cdr3_nt: TGTGCCAGCAGTTTAAAACAGGACGGGGAGCTGTTTTTT

j_call: TRBJ1-1
d_call: -
v_call: TRBV29-1
cdr3_aa: CSAARLEAFF
cdr3_nt: TGCAGCGCCGCCAGACTCGAAGCTTTCTTT

j_call: TRBJ2-5
d_call: -
v_call: TRBV2
cdr3_aa: CASSDRRLQETQYF
cdr3_nt: TGTGCCAGCAGTGACAGGAGGCTGCAAGAGACCCAGTACTTC

j_call: TRBJ2-3
d_call: -
v_call: TRBV27
cdr3_aa: CASSLYSRSDTQYF
cdr3_nt: TGTGCCAGCAGTTTATACTCTAGATCAGATACGCAGTATTTT

j_call: TRBJ2-5
d_call: TRBD2
v_call: TRBV5-4
cdr3_aa: CASSVTGTREETQYF
cdr3_nt: TGTGCCAGCAGCGTCACCGGGACTAGGGAAGAGACCCAGTACTTC

j_call: TRBJ1-4
d_call: TRBD1
v_call: TRBV11-2
cdr3_aa: CASSQSGGEGKLFF
cdr3_nt: TGTGCCAGCAGTCAATCAGGGGGAGAGGGAAAACTGTTTTTT

j_call: TRBJ1-5
d_call: -
v_call: TRBV6-1
cdr3_aa: CATHLAGNQPQHF
cdr3_nt: TGTGCCACCCATTTGGCGGGCAATCAGCCCCAGCATTTT

j_call: TRBJ2-1
d_call: -
v_call: TRBV4-3
cdr3_aa: CASSQAEWGPNEQFF
cdr3_nt: TGCGCCAGCAGCCAGGCGGAGTGGGGCCCCAATGAGCAGTTCTTC